This T cell receptor (beta chain) came from a study of blood T cell repertoires in COVID-19. Turning to the study itself: The origin of the acute and convalescent COVID-19 samples was the United States, Italy and Spain. Nucleic acid was either cDNA or gDNA, and it came from T cells, B-cell-depleted T cells, or PBMCs.

CDR3 size: 13 residues. Per germline, CDR1 SQVTM and CDR2 ANQGSEA. V lost 5 bases and J 5 bases, leaving 13 bases between the germline ends. Per the original methods: Using reference gene primer amplification, nucleated cell counts were estimated. Measured with immunoSEQ multiplex PCR; TCRdb has only the in-frame clones, and not every one. The V and J calls and clone size come from that table; D and trimming were worked out from the DNA. This sample has approximately 230,000 clones; around four fifths occur once, and the top ten carry 3% to 4%. This receptor was identified in a woman aged 40 to 49 with active or convalescent COVID-19. The chain has TRBV29-1 and TRBJ1-5; D may be TRBD1 (5 bases). The sequencing sample was made of peripheral blood. CDR3 amino acids: CSVQTDTYQPQHF. As DNA, the CDR3 is TGCAGCGTTCAAACGGACACATATCAGCCCCAGCATTTT. The whole variable domain, filled in from reference TRBV29-1 and TRBJ1-5, reads SAVISQKPSRDICQRGTSLTIQCQVDSQVTMMFWYRQQPGQSLTLIATANQGSEATYESGFVIDKFPISRPNLTFSTLTVSNMSPEDSSIYLCSVQTDTYQPQHFGDGTRLSIL.